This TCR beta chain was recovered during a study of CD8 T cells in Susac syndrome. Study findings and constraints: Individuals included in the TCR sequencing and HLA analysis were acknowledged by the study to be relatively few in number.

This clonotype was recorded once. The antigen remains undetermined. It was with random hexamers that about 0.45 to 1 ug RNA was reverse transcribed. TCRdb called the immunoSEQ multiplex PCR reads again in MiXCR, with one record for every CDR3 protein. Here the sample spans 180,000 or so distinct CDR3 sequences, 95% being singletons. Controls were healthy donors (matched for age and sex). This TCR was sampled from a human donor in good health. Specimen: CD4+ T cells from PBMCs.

The CDR3 loop is CASSPTQANYGYTF. DNA of the CDR3: TGTGCCAGCAGCCCGACACAGGCTAACTATGGCTACACCTTC. The genes are TRBV7-2 and TRBJ1-2; possibly TRBD1 for D (5 bases). The CDR3 has 14 amino acids. From germline, CDR1 is SGHTA and CDR2 FQGNSA. Between the trimmed V and J ends, which lost 5 bases and 0 bases, there was a span of 10 bases.